Listed below are T cell receptor beta chains from one sample, sequenced in a study of cytotoxic CD8 clonotypes in ibrutinib-treated CLL. Libraries were prepared by immunoSEQ multiplex PCR; TCRdb keeps only in-frame clonotypes and omits some of them. Altogether tens of thousands of clones are present, approximately 51% being singletons, with the ten largest covering about 33%. The sequencing here drew on PBMCs, taken after 12 months of ibrutinib treatment. The source of these receptors is a human donor with chronic lymphocytic leukemia. Each CDR3 is given with its conserved first and last residue. Each record gives: CDR3 length, clone size, J gene, V gene, CDR3 protein. Some rows have no size entry. The others give once, few or many, or a class for an expanded clone.

>16|.|TRBJ2-7|TRBV4-1
CASSHMPATALHEQYF
>18|.|TRBJ2-2|TRBV11-3
CASSPGLAGGPGAGELFF
>12|.|TRBJ1-1|TRBV6-1
CASSEAQLQAFF
>14|.|TRBJ1-5|TRBV28
CASIWKSGNQPQHF
>15|.|TRBJ1-5|TRBV5-8
CASSSPGTVNQPQHF
>14|.|TRBJ2-5|TRBV21-1
CASVNYPGEETQYF
>15|medium-sized|TRBJ2-2|TRBV5-4
CASSPGLENTGELFF
>13|few|TRBJ2-2|TRBV19
CASRTSGTGELFF
>15|.|TRBJ2-7|TRBV4-2
CASSLDARSGDEQYF
>14|.|TRBJ2-7|TRBV27
CASSFWGTAYEQYF
>15|few|TRBJ2-3|TRBV9
CASSVGTGGTDTQYF
>15|.|TRBJ1-1|TRBV27
CASSAWTGLNTEAFF
>13|many|TRBJ2-7|TRBV28
CASRSGSSYEQYF
>15|.|TRBJ2-7|TRBV7-8
CASSLAGQGIYEQYF
>15|few|TRBJ2-1|TRBV18
CASSPENDVFNEQFF
>13|.|TRBJ2-1|TRBV6-6
CASSYSAKDEQFF
>15|few|TRBJ2-6|TRBV27
CASSNRGSGANVLTF
>17|.|TRBJ1-5|TRBV4-1
CASSQDPRGTGLQPQHF
>13|.|TRBJ2-7|TRBV28
CASSSDSPYEQYF
>16|few|TRBJ2-4|TRBV5-1
CASSPGTSGSWDIQYF
>18|once|TRBJ2-5|TRBV13
CASSREYLRGRPQETQYF
>15|once|TRBJ2-7|TRBV28
CASSLPLTLPYEQYF
>11|.|TRBJ2-7|TRBV20-1
CSAPMLGQQYF
>21|.|TRBJ1-6|TRBV21-1
CASSPLQPLGNRTGLDSPLHF
>14|.|TRBJ2-2|TRBV19
CASRLGTVTGELFF
>16|few|TRBJ1-2|TRBV5-6
CASSPGRAYGAYGYTF
>13|.|TRBJ2-5|TRBV2
CASTITTQETQYF
>13|.|TRBJ1-1|TRBV28
CASTPQMNTEAFF
>13|once|TRBJ2-2|TRBV18
CASSPGDTGELFF
>15|.|TRBJ2-2|TRBV2
CASSRDLVGTGELFF
>13|.|TRBJ2-7|TRBV4-1
CASSQLTGVEQYF
>13|.|TRBJ1-6|TRBV10-2
CASSDRGRSPLHF
>13|.|TRBJ1-1|TRBV6-1
CASRRVVDTEAFF
>15|few|TRBJ2-7|TRBV18
CASSPSGTEAYEQYF
>15|.|TRBJ1-1|TRBV5-1
CASSNRTGMNTEAFF
>15|.|TRBJ2-5|TRBV7-2
CASSSQTSGQETQYF
>12|once|TRBJ1-1|TRBV6-1
CASRRGSTEAFF
>17|once|TRBJ2-3|TRBV5-4
CASSSGLAGTPQDTQYF
>14|.|TRBJ2-6|TRBV11-3
CASSPSSGANVLTF
>14|.|TRBJ2-5|TRBV9
CASSAPGQLETQYF
>18|.|TRBJ2-2|TRBV7-3
CASSLARDRGLRGGELFF
>17|.|TRBJ2-2|TRBV2
CASSEHRGPGGGGELFF
>14|few|TRBJ1-2|TRBV18
CASSAGSSNYGYTF
>14|.|TRBJ1-5|TRBV6-1
CASSEAPDGQPQHF
>18|.|TRBJ2-3|TRBV28
CASRFLGAPGGHTDTQYF
>14|.|TRBJ2-7|TRBV11-2
CASSLALGRYEQYF
>16|.|TRBJ2-2|TRBV7-6
CASSFLDLANTGELFF
>16|once|TRBJ2-3|TRBV18
CASSPSSGRSTDTQYF
>14|few|TRBJ2-7|TRBV6-6
CASRFPGQAYEQYF
>16|.|TRBJ1-2|TRBV7-2
CASSLVYIGTNYGYTF
>14|.|TRBJ1-1|TRBV5-1
CASNLGQGTTEAFF
>16|.|TRBJ2-7|TRBV11-3
CASSLAQGPSSYEQYF